A selection of T cell receptor beta chains follows, all from one sample in a study of cytomegalovirus exposure and HLA in healthy donors. The method was immunoSEQ multiplex PCR; TCRdb's version includes in-frame clones alone and lacks a portion of them. The table has about 240,000 clones, approximately 87% seen once. The sample taken for sequencing was PBMCs. These receptors came from a man aged 18 to 29 in good health and CMV-seronegative. Both conserved end residues are part of each CDR3. D genes are given only for firm matches. Size is stated for part of the rows, as once, few or many counts, or as a class when the clone is expanded.

TRBD1	TRBV6-6	NA	TRBJ2-1	CASTEQGASYNEQFF	TGTGCCAGCACCGAACAGGGGGCGAGCTACAATGAGCAGTTCTTC
TRBD1	TRBV30	NA	TRBJ1-2	CAGRQGNGYTF	TGTGCCGGAAGACAGGGGAATGGCTACACCTTC
NA	TRBV9	NA	TRBJ1-4	CASSVDDTARGEKLFF	TGTGCCAGCAGCGTAGACGACACCGCCCGGGGTGAAAAACTGTTTTTT
NA	TRBV28	NA	TRBJ2-7	CASSLGSPPYEQYF	TGTGCCAGCAGTTTAGGGAGTCCACCCTACGAGCAGTACTTC
NA	TRBV5-4	NA	TRBJ2-5	CASSLGGGGETQYF	TGTGCCAGCAGCTTGGGAGGGGGGGGAGAGACCCAGTACTTC
NA	TRBV6-5	NA	TRBJ2-3	CASSTGLGDTQYF	TGTGCCAGCAGTACAGGTTTGGGGGATACGCAGTATTTT
TRBD2	TRBV4-3	NA	TRBJ2-1	CASSRGTAGDIEQFF	TGCGCCAGCAGCCGGGGAACAGCGGGAGATATTGAGCAGTTCTTC
TRBD2	TRBV5-6	NA	TRBJ2-7	CAGGLAGGDEQYF	TGTGCCGGGGGACTAGCGGGAGGGGACGAGCAGTACTTC
TRBD1	TRBV25-1	few	TRBJ2-2	CASRRQGGTGELFF	TGTGCCAGCAGAAGACAGGGGGGGACCGGGGAGCTGTTTTTT
TRBD1	TRBV7-8	NA	TRBJ1-4	CASSTAGGINEKLFF	TGTGCCAGCAGCACGGCAGGGGGAATAAATGAAAAACTGTTTTTT
TRBD1	TRBV29-1	NA	TRBJ1-1	CSVVRGLLAFF	TGCAGCGTTGTTAGGGGGCTCTTGGCTTTCTTT
TRBD2	TRBV4-2	NA	TRBJ2-1	CASSAIMGTSGNEQFF	TGTGCCAGCAGCGCAATTATGGGGACTAGCGGCAATGAGCAGTTCTTC
NA	TRBV5-1	NA	TRBJ1-4	CASSLIPRDEKLFF	TGCGCCAGCAGCCTGATACCCCGGGATGAAAAACTGTTTTTT
NA	TRBV28	few	TRBJ1-2	CASSLNRVMNF	TGTGCCAGCAGTTTAAACAGGGTTATGAACTTC
NA	TRBV5-4	once	TRBJ2-5	CASSLGSAGSQETQYF	TGTGCCAGCAGCCTCGGATCCGCGGGGAGCCAAGAGACCCAGTACTTC
TRBD2	TRBV6-1	NA	TRBJ2-1	CASRLTSGGYNEQFF	TGTGCCAGCAGACTCACTAGCGGGGGATACAATGAGCAGTTCTTC
NA	TRBV6-5	NA	TRBJ1-2	CASSYGVEGYTF	TGTGCCAGCAGTTACGGAGTAGAGGGCTACACCTTC
TRBD1	TRBV5-1	NA	TRBJ2-3	CASSDRGPNTQYF	TGCGCCAGCAGCGACAGGGGGCCGAATACGCAGTATTTT
TRBD2	TRBV6-8	NA	TRBJ2-2	CASRGLVPTHGELFF	TGTGCCAGCCGAGGACTAGTTCCTACCCACGGGGAGCTGTTTTTT
NA	TRBV7-3	large	TRBJ1-6	CASSVDSGSPLHF	TGTGCCAGCAGCGTAGACAGTGGGTCACCCCTCCACTTT
NA	TRBV21-1	once	TRBJ2-1	CASSKVLAGALYYNEQFF	TGTGCCAGCAGCAAAGTACTAGCGGGCGCCCTATACTACAATGAGCAGTTCTTC
NA	TRBV5-6	few	TRBJ1-5	CASSGGRASGNQPQHF	TGTGCCAGCAGCGGAGGGAGGGCGAGTGGCAATCAGCCCCAGCATTTT
TRBD1	TRBV28	many	TRBJ2-7	CASTSPWTGGYEQYF	TGTGCCAGCACCTCACCCTGGACAGGGGGGTACGAGCAGTACTTC
NA	TRBV27	NA	TRBJ2-2	CASSFSTGESTGELFF	TGTGCCAGCAGTTTCTCCACGGGGGAATCCACCGGGGAGCTGTTTTTT
NA	TRBV7-9	NA	TRBJ2-1	CASILNLDSTYNEQFF	TGTGCCAGCATCTTAAATTTGGACAGTACATACAATGAGCAGTTCTTC
TRBD1	TRBV27	NA	TRBJ1-1	CASSQGTRGAVYTEAFF	TGTGCCAGCAGCCAAGGGACCAGGGGGGCTGTGTACACTGAAGCTTTCTTT
NA	TRBV6-6	NA	TRBJ2-7	CASSYAGQSYEQYF	TGTGCCAGCAGTTACGCCGGACAGTCCTACGAGCAGTACTTC
TRBD1	TRBV7-2	NA	TRBJ2-7	CASSRTGVTYEQYF	TGTGCCAGCAGCCGGACAGGGGTCACCTACGAGCAGTACTTC
TRBD1	TRBV9	NA	TRBJ1-3	CASSVEGGNGNTIYF	TGTGCCAGCAGCGTAGAAGGGGGCAATGGAAACACCATATATTTT
NA	TRBV4-1	NA	TRBJ1-5	CASSHDQGQPQHF	TGCGCCAGCAGCCATGACCAGGGGCAGCCCCAGCATTTT
TRBD2	TRBV28	NA	TRBJ2-1	CASFVAGGLLSSYNEQFF	TGTGCCAGCTTCGTGGCGGGGGGCCTTCTAAGCTCCTACAATGAGCAGTTCTTC
NA	TRBV11-2	NA	TRBJ2-7	CASSLGNSYEQYF	TGTGCCAGCAGCTTAGGTAACTCCTACGAGCAGTACTTC
TRBD2	TRBV7-8	NA	TRBJ2-7	CASSLGTSGNEQYF	TGTGCCAGCAGCTTAGGGACTAGCGGGAACGAGCAGTACTTC
TRBD2	TRBV4-2	NA	TRBJ2-5	CASSQGDLAGGYETQYF	TGTGCCAGCAGCCAAGGGGATCTAGCGGGAGGATACGAGACCCAGTACTTC
NA	TRBV5-6	NA	TRBJ2-1	CASSPFFQQGSYNEQFF	TGTGCCAGCAGCCCTTTTTTTCAACAGGGTTCCTACAATGAGCAGTTCTTC
TRBD2	TRBV30	NA	TRBJ2-2	CAWSVRGRNTGELFF	TGTGCCTGGAGTGTACGCGGGAGGAACACCGGGGAGCTGTTTTTT
NA	TRBV6-1	NA	TRBJ2-1	CASSLNEQFF	TGTGCCAGCAGTCTCAATGAGCAGTTCTTC
TRBD2	TRBV19	NA	TRBJ2-7	CATPTSGRNSYEQYF	TGTGCCACCCCGACTAGCGGGAGGAACTCCTACGAGCAGTACTTC
NA	TRBV4-3	once	TRBJ2-7	CASSQSITIYEQYF	TGCGCCAGCAGCCAGAGCATTACTATTTACGAGCAGTACTTC